The rows below give T cell receptor beta chains drawn from one sample of a study of response to subunit inactivated influenza vaccine. Each CDR3 protein gets one entry after TCRdb re-called the RT-PCR reads with MiXCR. Among approximately 730,000 distinct CDR3 sequences, around 14% were seen once, and the ten largest hold around 6.5%. The starting material was PBMCs from blood, obtained less than 15 days before vaccination. These TCRs come from a man over 45 who received an inactivated influenza vaccine. CDR3s include the opening cysteine and the closing phenylalanine or tryptophan. D genes are given only for firm matches. Some rows have no size entry. The others give once, few or many, or a class for an expanded clone.

>TRBV27|.|TRBJ1-4|.
TGTGCCAGCCGCCTTCTTAGGGGGGGGCAGTCCAATGAAAAACTGTTTTTT
CASRLLRGGQSNEKLFF
>TRBV14|TRBD1|TRBJ1-2|.
TGTGCCAGCAGCCATGAACAGGGGGCTGGCTACACCTTC
CASSHEQGAGYTF
>TRBV20-1|TRBD1|TRBJ1-1|.
TGCAGTGCTAGAGAAGAGGGACAGGGCGGGACTTCCTTT
CSAREEGQGGTSF
>TRBV7-2|.|TRBJ2-3|.
TGTGCCAGCAGCTTGTCCCTTACAGATACGCAGTATTTT
CASSLSLTDTQYF
>TRBV7-9|TRBD1|TRBJ1-5|few
TGTGCCAGCAGCCAACTCGGGACAGGGACGAGCAATCAGCCCCAGCATTTT
CASSQLGTGTSNQPQHF
>TRBV2|.|TRBJ2-7|few
TGTGCCAGCAGTGAGTTAAGGACCCGGGACGCGCAGTACTTC
CASSELRTRDAQYF
>TRBV19|.|TRBJ2-5|few
TGTGCCAGTAGTATAGATCCTACAGGGTGGCAGACCCAGTACTTC
CASSIDPTGWQTQYF
>TRBV29-1|.|TRBJ2-3|.
TGCAGCGTTGCCAGGGCATCAGATACGCAGTATTTT
CSVARASDTQYF
>TRBV5-1|TRBD2|TRBJ2-2|.
TGCGCCAGCAGCCCCCTAGCGGGGTATAACACCGGGGAGCTGTTTTTT
CASSPLAGYNTGELFF
>TRBV6-4|TRBD2|TRBJ2-1|few
TGTGCCAGCAGTACTAGCGGGAGCACCACCTACAATGAGCAGTTCTTC
CASSTSGSTTYNEQFF